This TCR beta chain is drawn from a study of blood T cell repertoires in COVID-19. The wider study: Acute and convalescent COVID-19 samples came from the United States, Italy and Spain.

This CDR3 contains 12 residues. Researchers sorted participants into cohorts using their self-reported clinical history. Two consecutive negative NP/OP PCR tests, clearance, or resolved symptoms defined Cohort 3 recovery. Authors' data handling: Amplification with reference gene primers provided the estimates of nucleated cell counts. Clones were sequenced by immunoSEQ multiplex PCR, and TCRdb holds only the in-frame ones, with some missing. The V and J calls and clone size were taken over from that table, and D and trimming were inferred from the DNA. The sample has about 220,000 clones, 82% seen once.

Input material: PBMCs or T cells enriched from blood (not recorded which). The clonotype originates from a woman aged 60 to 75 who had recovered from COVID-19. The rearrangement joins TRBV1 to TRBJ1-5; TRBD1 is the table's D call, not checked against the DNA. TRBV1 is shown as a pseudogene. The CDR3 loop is CTDPQHNQPQHF. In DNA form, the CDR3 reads TGCACCGATCCACAGCATAATCAGCCCCAGCATTTT.